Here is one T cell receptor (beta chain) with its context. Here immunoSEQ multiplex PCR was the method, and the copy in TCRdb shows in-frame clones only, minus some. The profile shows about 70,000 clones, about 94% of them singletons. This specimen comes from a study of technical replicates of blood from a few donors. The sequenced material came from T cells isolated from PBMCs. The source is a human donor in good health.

CDR3 sequence (DNA): TGTGCCTGGAGTGTGGGGGGGCAAAGAACTGAAGCTTTCTTT. Translated: CAWSVGGQRTEAFF. The J gene is TRBJ1-1, the V gene TRBV30; tentatively, D is TRBD1 (6 bases). V gave up 0 bases and J gave up 5 bases, with 13 bases separating them. The CDR3 contains 14 residues. Germline loops: CDR1 GTSNPN, CDR2 SVGIG (reference sequence).